A few counts support the clone carrying this TCR beta chain. Antigen unknown. A read error may explain this, as a much larger clone is one base away. The entry originates in a study of T cells in Graves' hyperthyroidism and ophthalmopathy. Each diagnosis drew on symptoms, thyroxine, TRAb, thyroid ultrasound and orbital computed tomography findings. Per germline, CDR1 SGHKS and CDR2 YYEKEE (reference sequence). This CDR3 region has 16 residues. Study-wide findings and caveats: Most clonotypes expanded in thyroid above 0.001 were likewise present in blood.

Researchers took RNA transcripts and amplified the TCR beta CDR3 regions from them. The HTBI primer set drove a first-round RT-PCR of the TCR CDR3. TCRdb independently ran MiXCR on the multiplex PCR reads; one entry per CDR3 protein. The sample carries under 500,000 distinct CDR3 sequences, over 13% recorded once. This sequence joins TRBV5-5 and TRBJ2-7, with 10 bases aligning to TRBD2. Sequenced input: blood. This clonotype originated in a man aged 50 to 60 with Graves' ophthalmopathy. The CDR3 region is CASSLLAGGLRYEQCF. The DNA for the CDR3 is TGTGCCAGCAGCTTATTAGCGGGAGGTCTTAGGTACGAGCAGTGCTTC.